This T cell receptor (beta chain) was profiled in a study of early T cells in non-severe SARS-CoV-2 infection. As for the study in general: Unpaired chains resulted from sequencing bulk RNA of unsorted whole blood. Findings of the study overall: Missing private and CD4 specificities, VDJdb matching favored anti-spike CD8 responses.

This clonotype showed up just a few times. Its antigen is currently unknown. As part of library construction, unique molecular identifiers were attached to individual cDNA molecules. TCRdb fed the 5' RACE reads into MiXCR, producing one record per CDR3 protein. The sample consists of roughly 83,000 distinct CDR3 sequences, 12% of them appearing once. V dropped 4 bases and J dropped 5 bases, with 17 bases sitting between them. Germline CDR1 is LGHDT and CDR2 is YNNKEL (reference sequence). The CDR3 spans 15 residues. This chain links TRBV3-1 with TRBJ1-2, with no clear D. The sequences come from whole blood, collected at baseline. This clonotype originated in an adult who was a healthcare worker with PCR-confirmed SARS-CoV-2 infection or an uninfected control (not recorded which). DNA of the CDR3: TGTGCCAGCAGCCGTGCTATTCCGGGATCTTATGGCTACACCTTC. Translating gives CASSRAIPGSYGYTF.